This is a list of T cell receptor beta chains from one sample in a study of T cell responses to AZD1222 COVID-19 vaccine. The data were produced by immunoSEQ multiplex PCR, yet TCRdb's version contains in-frame clones alone and is incomplete. The sample contains around 150,000 clones, about 93% of which appear only once. Source: peripheral blood, taken on day 0 of AZD1222 vaccination. These receptors originate from an adult in good health. Both conserved end residues are part of each CDR3. Each record gives: D gene, J gene, V gene, CDR3 length, clone size, CDR3 protein. A D gene is named only where the DNA matches it firmly. Part of the rows lack a size; the others show once, few, many or a class for expanded clones.

d_gene: NA
j_gene: TRBJ2-2
v_gene: TRBV5-4
len: 14
abundance: NA
CDR3aa: CASSPLRDTGELFF

d_gene: NA
j_gene: TRBJ1-4
v_gene: TRBV12-3/TRBV12-4
len: 12
abundance: NA
CDR3aa: CASSRRGEKLFF

d_gene: NA
j_gene: TRBJ2-2
v_gene: TRBV11-2
len: 12
abundance: NA
CDR3aa: CASSPLAGELFF

d_gene: NA
j_gene: TRBJ1-2
v_gene: TRBV18
len: 14
abundance: few
CDR3aa: CASSPPARVDGYTF

d_gene: TRBD2
j_gene: TRBJ2-7
v_gene: TRBV13
len: 19
abundance: NA
CDR3aa: CASSLESWASGLTAYEQYF

d_gene: NA
j_gene: TRBJ1-6
v_gene: TRBV25-1
len: 14
abundance: NA
CDR3aa: CASRGPGSNSPLHF

d_gene: TRBD2
j_gene: TRBJ2-7
v_gene: TRBV9
len: 15
abundance: NA
CDR3aa: CASSVGVAGVGEQYF

d_gene: NA
j_gene: TRBJ1-1
v_gene: TRBV5-1
len: 13
abundance: NA
CDR3aa: CASSLGHNTEAFF

d_gene: NA
j_gene: TRBJ2-7
v_gene: TRBV15
len: 13
abundance: NA
CDR3aa: CATRGGQAYEQYF

d_gene: NA
j_gene: TRBJ1-3
v_gene: TRBV28
len: 16
abundance: NA
CDR3aa: CASSFFGINSGNTIYF

d_gene: NA
j_gene: TRBJ1-2
v_gene: TRBV27
len: 13
abundance: NA
CDR3aa: CASSLGAGSGYTF

d_gene: NA
j_gene: TRBJ2-3
v_gene: TRBV11-2
len: 19
abundance: NA
CDR3aa: CASSLGPFRRGPKTDTQYF

d_gene: TRBD1
j_gene: TRBJ1-6
v_gene: TRBV28
len: 15
abundance: NA
CDR3aa: CASTQGGSYNSPLHF

d_gene: NA
j_gene: TRBJ2-1
v_gene: TRBV6-5
len: 16
abundance: NA
CDR3aa: CASSYSGGGGGDEQFF

d_gene: NA
j_gene: TRBJ2-3
v_gene: TRBV27
len: 13
abundance: NA
CDR3aa: CASRNSGTDTQYF

d_gene: TRBD1
j_gene: TRBJ1-1
v_gene: TRBV5-4
len: 13
abundance: NA
CDR3aa: CASSLEQGTEAFF

d_gene: NA
j_gene: TRBJ1-2
v_gene: TRBV11-2
len: 13
abundance: NA
CDR3aa: CASSRDNNYGYTF

d_gene: TRBD1
j_gene: TRBJ1-1
v_gene: TRBV27
len: 15
abundance: NA
CDR3aa: CASSWTGESVTEAFF

d_gene: NA
j_gene: TRBJ1-4
v_gene: TRBV7-6
len: 15
abundance: NA
CDR3aa: CASSPDTATNEKLFF

d_gene: NA
j_gene: TRBJ1-1
v_gene: TRBV4-3
len: 13
abundance: NA
CDR3aa: CASSQESRTEAFF

d_gene: NA
j_gene: TRBJ1-6
v_gene: TRBV15
len: 13
abundance: NA
CDR3aa: CATSRTGNSPLHF

d_gene: NA
j_gene: TRBJ1-4
v_gene: TRBV5-1
len: 17
abundance: NA
CDR3aa: CASSLRGPGGTNEKLFF

d_gene: TRBD1
j_gene: TRBJ1-1
v_gene: TRBV9
len: 16
abundance: NA
CDR3aa: CASSASGQGTDTEAFF

d_gene: NA
j_gene: TRBJ1-1
v_gene: TRBV19
len: 13
abundance: NA
CDR3aa: CASSIGPASEAFF

d_gene: NA
j_gene: TRBJ2-4
v_gene: TRBV7-2
len: 15
abundance: NA
CDR3aa: CASSSRTVAKNIQYF

d_gene: NA
j_gene: TRBJ2-2
v_gene: TRBV6-4
len: 15
abundance: NA
CDR3aa: CASSEGREVTGELFF

d_gene: NA
j_gene: TRBJ2-2
v_gene: TRBV7-3
len: 15
abundance: NA
CDR3aa: CASSPNGHNTGELFF

d_gene: NA
j_gene: TRBJ2-5
v_gene: TRBV18
len: 14
abundance: NA
CDR3aa: CASSRQGGRETQYF

d_gene: NA
j_gene: TRBJ1-5
v_gene: TRBV6-5
len: 13
abundance: NA
CDR3aa: CASRPPGGQPQHF

d_gene: NA
j_gene: TRBJ2-2
v_gene: TRBV27
len: 16
abundance: NA
CDR3aa: CASRSASVSNTGELFF

d_gene: NA
j_gene: TRBJ1-2
v_gene: TRBV24-1
len: 14
abundance: NA
CDR3aa: CATSDLDTSYGYTF

d_gene: TRBD2
j_gene: TRBJ2-1
v_gene: TRBV7-7
len: 17
abundance: once
CDR3aa: CASSLGGGTSGYNEQFF

d_gene: NA
j_gene: TRBJ1-2
v_gene: TRBV28
len: 14
abundance: NA
CDR3aa: CASTPGQGPGGYTF

d_gene: TRBD1
j_gene: TRBJ2-7
v_gene: TRBV5-4
len: 15
abundance: few
CDR3aa: CASSHGQGSVYEQYF

d_gene: NA
j_gene: TRBJ2-1
v_gene: TRBV6-5
len: 15
abundance: NA
CDR3aa: CASSYSWSGGNEQFF

d_gene: NA
j_gene: TRBJ2-3
v_gene: TRBV11-2
len: 16
abundance: NA
CDR3aa: CASSPNLGGMADTQYF

d_gene: NA
j_gene: TRBJ1-3
v_gene: TRBV10-3
len: 17
abundance: NA
CDR3aa: CAISDIGELVAGNTIYF

d_gene: NA
j_gene: TRBJ1-1
v_gene: TRBV27
len: 16
abundance: NA
CDR3aa: CASSLYPPQGLTEAFF

d_gene: NA
j_gene: TRBJ2-1
v_gene: TRBV5-1
len: 14
abundance: NA
CDR3aa: CASREQSSYNEQFF

d_gene: NA
j_gene: TRBJ1-2
v_gene: TRBV28
len: 14
abundance: NA
CDR3aa: CASSPEQELYGYTF

d_gene: NA
j_gene: TRBJ2-5
v_gene: TRBV27
len: 13
abundance: NA
CDR3aa: CASSLIPGETQYF

d_gene: NA
j_gene: TRBJ2-2
v_gene: TRBV11-3
len: 14
abundance: NA
CDR3aa: CASSPRGNTGELFF

d_gene: NA
j_gene: TRBJ2-1
v_gene: TRBV11-3
len: 20
abundance: NA
CDR3aa: CASSLEGGFGQPPRSNEQFF

d_gene: NA
j_gene: TRBJ2-1
v_gene: TRBV5-1
len: 15
abundance: NA
CDR3aa: CASSLGLVDRNEQFF

d_gene: TRBD1
j_gene: TRBJ2-1
v_gene: TRBV18
len: 15
abundance: NA
CDR3aa: CASSPGQGDYNEQFF

d_gene: TRBD1
j_gene: TRBJ1-2
v_gene: TRBV4-3
len: 13
abundance: NA
CDR3aa: CASSQGQLYGYTF

d_gene: NA
j_gene: TRBJ1-2
v_gene: TRBV28
len: 14
abundance: NA
CDR3aa: CASSFDGTNYGYTF

d_gene: NA
j_gene: TRBJ2-6
v_gene: TRBV27
len: 17
abundance: NA
CDR3aa: CASRPGSGEPGANVLTF

d_gene: TRBD1
j_gene: TRBJ1-1
v_gene: TRBV7-2
len: 16
abundance: once
CDR3aa: CASSPFRTGRGPEAFF

d_gene: NA
j_gene: TRBJ2-7
v_gene: TRBV28
len: 18
abundance: many
CDR3aa: CASSSPGVLGSPSYEQYF

d_gene: NA
j_gene: TRBJ1-3
v_gene: TRBV7-9
len: 15
abundance: NA
CDR3aa: CASSLAVGSGNTIYF

d_gene: NA
j_gene: TRBJ2-7
v_gene: TRBV6-2/TRBV6-3
len: 14
abundance: NA
CDR3aa: CASSYGRLAYEQYF

d_gene: NA
j_gene: TRBJ2-2
v_gene: TRBV13
len: 15
abundance: NA
CDR3aa: CASSLSATNTGELFF

d_gene: NA
j_gene: TRBJ2-1
v_gene: TRBV5-6
len: 14
abundance: NA
CDR3aa: CASSPDRTYNEQFF

d_gene: NA
j_gene: TRBJ1-1
v_gene: TRBV6-5
len: 15
abundance: few
CDR3aa: CASSLSFGGNTEAFF

d_gene: TRBD1
j_gene: TRBJ1-2
v_gene: TRBV6-2/TRBV6-3
len: 20
abundance: NA
CDR3aa: CASSLRGRVEMDRTNYGYTF

d_gene: NA
j_gene: TRBJ2-1
v_gene: TRBV9
len: 12
abundance: NA
CDR3aa: CASSPSDDEQFF

d_gene: NA
j_gene: TRBJ1-3
v_gene: TRBV19
len: 15
abundance: NA
CDR3aa: CASTYMEVSGNTIYF

d_gene: NA
j_gene: TRBJ2-3
v_gene: TRBV2
len: 12
abundance: NA
CDR3aa: CASSELTDTQYF

d_gene: TRBD2
j_gene: TRBJ2-5
v_gene: TRBV9
len: 15
abundance: NA
CDR3aa: CASSVGAGGGETQYF